Listed below are T cell receptor beta chains from one sample, sequenced in a study of response to subunit inactivated influenza vaccine. One entry per CDR3 protein results from TCRdb running MiXCR on the RT-PCR reads. The sample carries 500,000 to 650,000 distinct CDR3 sequences, approximately 7.6% recorded once. The sample was PBMCs from blood, taken around 2 years after vaccination. These receptors originate from a man aged 50 to 75 who received an inactivated influenza vaccine. CDR3s include the opening cysteine and the closing phenylalanine or tryptophan. The D gene is left open where the match is weak. A row's size may be missing; if present it is once, few, many or a size class.

len	d_gene	v_gene	abundance	j_gene	CDR3aa	CDR3nt
13	TRBD1	TRBV24-1	many	TRBJ2-3	CAIRDRATDTQYF	TGTGCCATCCGGGACAGGGCCACAGATACGCAGTATTTT
17	TRBD2	TRBV4-2	few	TRBJ2-1	CASNHGGTSGIYNEQFF	TGTGCCAGCAACCATGGGGGGACTAGCGGTATCTACAATGAGCAGTTCTTC
15	TRBD1	TRBV29-1	NA	TRBJ2-1	CSVEDHYDRGNEQFF	TGCAGCGTTGAAGATCACTACGACAGGGGCAATGAGCAGTTCTTC
13	NA	TRBV12-3/TRBV12-4	NA	TRBJ2-3	CASSNNVPREQYF	TGTGCCAGCAGCAACAATGTCCCCCGGGAGCAGTATTTT
15	TRBD1	TRBV5-1	NA	TRBJ2-3	CASSLEQGVTDTQYF	TGCGCCAGCAGCTTGGAACAGGGGGTAACAGATACGCAGTATTTT
18	NA	TRBV11-2	few	TRBJ1-4	CASSYAGVGGHTYEKLFF	TGTGCCAGCAGTTATGCAGGCGTAGGTGGACATACCTATGAAAAACTGTTTTTT
14	TRBD2	TRBV12-3/TRBV12-4	many	TRBJ2-1	CASRGLAGGHEQFF	TGTGCCAGCAGGGGACTAGCGGGAGGACATGAGCAGTTCTTC
14	NA	TRBV10-1	NA	TRBJ2-1	CASSRTVKVNEQFF	TGCGCCAGCAGCCGGACAGTCAAGGTCAATGAGCAGTTCTTC
15	TRBD1	TRBV7-9	many	TRBJ2-1	CASSFLGQGYNEQFF	TGTGCCAGCAGCTTCCTCGGACAGGGCTACAATGAGCAGTTCTTC
13	TRBD1	TRBV20-1	few	TRBJ2-3	CSATGTDTDTQYF	TGCAGTGCTACCGGGACAGACACAGATACGCAGTATTTT
16	TRBD1	TRBV24-1	many	TRBJ2-1	CATSDVLGTGSDEQFF	TGTGCCACCAGTGATGTACTAGGGACAGGGAGCGATGAGCAGTTCTTC
13	TRBD1	TRBV7-9	NA	TRBJ1-1	CASSPGGVTEAFF	TGTGCCAGCAGTCCAGGGGGTGTCACTGAAGCTTTCTTT
17	NA	TRBV21-1	NA	TRBJ2-3	CASSKERASAFTDTQYF	TGTGCCAGCAGCAAAGAGCGGGCTAGCGCCTTCACAGATACGCAGTATTTT
16	NA	TRBV12-3/TRBV12-4	few	TRBJ2-7	CASSTTMEGSGYEQYF	TGTGCCAGCAGCACCACGATGGAGGGGTCGGGCTACGAGCAGTACTTC
15	NA	TRBV25-1	few	TRBJ2-3	CASSQFRGFTDTQYF	TGTGCCAGCAGTCAATTTCGGGGATTCACAGATACGCAGTATTTT
12	NA	TRBV29-1	NA	TRBJ2-2	CSVEGVPGELFF	TGCAGCGTTGAAGGGGTACCCGGGGAGCTGTTTTTT
14	NA	TRBV3-1	many	TRBJ2-1	CASTHRGGGNEQFF	TGTGCCAGCACCCATAGGGGGGGCGGAAATGAGCAGTTCTTC
16	TRBD2	TRBV7-9	NA	TRBJ2-3	CASSTPGLAGKDTQYF	TGTGCCAGCAGCACTCCGGGACTAGCGGGGAAAGATACGCAGTATTTT
15	NA	TRBV6-1	NA	TRBJ1-4	CASRGHLATNEKLFF	TGTGCCAGCAGAGGACACCTGGCAACTAATGAAAAACTGTTTTTT
18	NA	TRBV6-2/TRBV6-3	few	TRBJ2-7	CASSYPQERRTLTYEQYF	TGTGCCAGCAGTTACCCCCAAGAAAGAAGGACTCTAACCTACGAGCAGTACTTC
13	NA	TRBV24-1	NA	TRBJ1-1	CATSDDYGTEAFF	TGTGCCACCAGTGATGATTATGGCACTGAAGCTTTCTTT
13	NA	TRBV11-3	NA	TRBJ2-2	CASSLTGIGELFF	TGTGCCAGCAGCCTTACAGGGATCGGGGAGCTGTTTTTT
17	TRBD2	TRBV6-1	many	TRBJ2-7	CASSGPLAGGRTYEQYF	TGTGCCAGCAGTGGGCCCTTAGCGGGGGGCCGGACCTACGAGCAGTACTTC
14	NA	TRBV10-3	few	TRBJ2-2	CAITHDSNTGELFF	TGTGCCATCACCCACGACAGCAACACCGGGGAGCTGTTTTTT
13	NA	TRBV9	NA	TRBJ2-7	CASSVRVGYEQYF	TGTGCCAGCAGCGTACGGGTTGGGTACGAGCAGTACTTC
15	NA	TRBV7-8	few	TRBJ2-7	CASSPALLSSYEQYF	TGTGCCAGCAGCCCCGCCCTCCTCAGCTCCTACGAGCAGTACTTC
13	NA	TRBV12-3/TRBV12-4	many	TRBJ1-2	CASSLAYRDGYTF	TGTGCCAGCAGTTTAGCGTACAGGGACGGCTACACCTTC
15	NA	TRBV3-1	NA	TRBJ2-3	CASSQVKRGTDTQYF	TGTGCCAGCAGCCAAGTGAAACGGGGCACAGATACGCAGTATTTT
18	TRBD2	TRBV20-1	NA	TRBJ2-5	CSAALEGLAGPLQETQYF	TGCAGTGCAGCGCTTGAGGGACTAGCGGGACCCCTCCAAGAGACCCAGTACTTC
15	NA	TRBV20-1	NA	TRBJ1-5	CSAGGGMERYQPQHF	TGCAGTGCTGGAGGGGGGATGGAGAGGTATCAGCCCCAGCATTTT
17	NA	TRBV5-1	few	TRBJ2-3	CASSSTGLNKNTDTQYF	TGCGCCAGCAGCTCAACCGGACTCAATAAGAACACAGATACGCAGTATTTT
15	TRBD2	TRBV27	few	TRBJ2-5	CASSFASGMAETQYF	TGTGCCAGCAGTTTTGCTAGCGGGATGGCAGAGACCCAGTACTTC
14	NA	TRBV6-5	NA	TRBJ1-2	CASSYDRFFYGYTF	TGTGCCAGCAGTTACGACAGGTTTTTCTATGGCTACACCTTC
13	NA	TRBV7-9	NA	TRBJ2-5	CASTARVLETQYF	TGTGCCAGCACCGCCCGGGTGCTGGAGACCCAGTACTTC
17	NA	TRBV27	NA	TRBJ1-2	CASSPTLKGHRGYGYTF	TGTGCCAGCAGTCCCACGTTAAAGGGGCATCGAGGCTATGGCTACACCTTC
12	NA	TRBV7-8	many	TRBJ2-1	CASSLTGGLKFF	TGTGCCAGCAGCTTAACCGGGGGGCTCAAGTTCTTC
14	NA	TRBV7-2	NA	TRBJ2-7	CASSLEQISYEQYF	TGTGCCAGCAGCTTAGAGCAGATCTCCTACGAGCAGTACTTC
16	TRBD1	TRBV5-1	few	TRBJ2-1	CASSLIKGQDYNEQFF	TGCGCCAGCAGCTTGATAAAGGGACAGGACTACAATGAGCAGTTCTTC
17	TRBD2	TRBV20-1	many	TRBJ2-1	CSATTSGPWGSYNEQFF	TGCAGTGCCACGACTAGCGGCCCCTGGGGCTCCTACAATGAGCAGTTCTTC
14	NA	TRBV13	NA	TRBJ2-7	CASSLAAASYEQYF	TGTGCCAGCAGCTTAGCCGCGGCTAGCTACGAGCAGTACTTC
14	NA	TRBV20-1	many	TRBJ1-6	CSARRGEYNSPLHF	TGCAGTGCTCGCAGGGGAGAGTACAATTCACCCCTCCACTTT
18	TRBD2	TRBV4-2	NA	TRBJ2-1	CASSQEIAGGPSGREQFF	TGTGCCAGCAGCCAAGAGATAGCGGGAGGGCCGTCGGGTAGGGAGCAGTTCTTC
12	TRBD1	TRBV20-1	many	TRBJ1-6	CSARTGDSPLHF	TGCAGTGCTAGGACAGGGGACTCACCCCTCCACTTT
14	TRBD1	TRBV7-9	many	TRBJ2-3	CASLPGQGTDTQYF	TGTGCCAGTTTACCGGGACAGGGCACAGATACGCAGTATTTT
13	NA	TRBV11-2	many	TRBJ2-3	CASNPRASDTQYF	TGTGCCAGCAATCCACGGGCTTCAGATACGCAGTATTTT
13	NA	TRBV7-2	few	TRBJ2-7	CASSTASSYEQYF	TGTGCCAGCAGCACTGCTAGCTCCTACGAGCAGTACTTC
15	TRBD2	TRBV28	NA	TRBJ2-3	CASRGTSGRVDTQYF	TGTGCCAGCAGGGGGACTAGCGGGAGAGTAGATACGCAGTATTTT
15	NA	TRBV12-3/TRBV12-4	many	TRBJ1-6	CASSPRGGGWSPLHF	TGTGCCAGCAGTCCACGGGGTGGGGGATGGTCACCCCTCCACTTT
13	NA	TRBV5-1	few	TRBJ2-1	CASSLEGGNEQFF	TGCGCCAGCAGCTTAGAAGGGGGAAATGAGCAGTTCTTC
17	NA	TRBV3-1	many	TRBJ2-1	CASSQDIGQGSYNEQFF	TGTGCCAGCAGCCAAGATATCGGGCAGGGCTCCTACAATGAGCAGTTCTTC
12	TRBD1	TRBV20-1	few	TRBJ2-7	CSTGQGYYEQYF	TGCAGTACAGGACAGGGTTACTACGAGCAGTACTTC